This T cell receptor beta chain is drawn from a study of blood T cell repertoires in COVID-19. The data were produced by immunoSEQ multiplex PCR, yet TCRdb's version contains in-frame clones alone and is incomplete. The sample yields under 200,000 clones, roughly 83% seen once. This clone was counted a few times. V was pared by 4 bases and J by 3 bases, with 15 bases between. The CDR3 has 15 amino acids. The germline gives CDR1 SGDLS, CDR2 YYNGEE. The sequenced sample consisted of PBMCs or T cells enriched from blood (not recorded which). The receptor was derived from a man between 35 and 55 years old with acute COVID-19. V and J are TRBV9 and TRBJ2-3, with D possibly being TRBD1 (6 bases). As DNA, the CDR3 is TGTGCCAGCAGCCGTTACAGGGTCGGGACAGATACGCAGTATTTT. This gives the protein CASSRYRVGTDTQYF.